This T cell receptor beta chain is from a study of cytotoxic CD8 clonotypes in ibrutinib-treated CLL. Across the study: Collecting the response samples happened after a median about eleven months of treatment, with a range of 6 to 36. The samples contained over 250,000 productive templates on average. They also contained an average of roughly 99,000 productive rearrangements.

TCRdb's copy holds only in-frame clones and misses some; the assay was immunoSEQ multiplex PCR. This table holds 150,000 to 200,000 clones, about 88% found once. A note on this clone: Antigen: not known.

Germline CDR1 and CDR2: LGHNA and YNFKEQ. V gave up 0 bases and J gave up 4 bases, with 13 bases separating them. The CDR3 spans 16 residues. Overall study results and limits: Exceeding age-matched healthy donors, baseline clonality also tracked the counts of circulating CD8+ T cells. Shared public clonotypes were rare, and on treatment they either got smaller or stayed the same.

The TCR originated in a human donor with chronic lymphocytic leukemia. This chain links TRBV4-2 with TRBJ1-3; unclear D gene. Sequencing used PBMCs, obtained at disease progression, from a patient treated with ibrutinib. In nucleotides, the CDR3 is TGTGCCAGCAGCCAAGATTCGGGGTACAGAGGAAACACCATATATTTT. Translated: CASSQDSGYRGNTIYF.